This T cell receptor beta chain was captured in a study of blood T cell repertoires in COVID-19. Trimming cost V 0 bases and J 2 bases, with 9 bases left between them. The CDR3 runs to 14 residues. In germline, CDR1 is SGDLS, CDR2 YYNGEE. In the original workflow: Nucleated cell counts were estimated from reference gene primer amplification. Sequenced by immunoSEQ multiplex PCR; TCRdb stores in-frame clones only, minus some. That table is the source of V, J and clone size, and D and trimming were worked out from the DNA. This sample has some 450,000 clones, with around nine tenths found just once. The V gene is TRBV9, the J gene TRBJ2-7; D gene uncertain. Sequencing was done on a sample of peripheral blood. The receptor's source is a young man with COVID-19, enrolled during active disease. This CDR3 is CASSVASNPYEQYF. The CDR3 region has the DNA TGTGCCAGCAGCGTAGCTTCTAACCCCTACGAGCAGTACTTC.